This TCR beta chain was profiled in a study of cytomegalovirus exposure and HLA in healthy donors. Study-wide results and limits: In a later analysis, donors in an Asian-associated ancestry cluster reportedly had fewer N-insertions in productive TCRs than the cohort mean. Highly shared sequence variants in one cluster were likely a sequencing artifact. Productive rates of about 87% or about 30% were seen for most TCR beta V segments in an earlier analysis.

The PCR made use of 60 Vbeta and 13 Jbeta primers. Sequencing was performed with immunoSEQ multiplex PCR; in TCRdb, only in-frame clones are kept and a portion is missing. Here the sample spans 200,000 to 250,000 clones, around 85% being singletons. The trim removed 7 bases at V and 4 bases at J, leaving 6 bases unmatched. CDR1 and CDR2 from the germline V gene are SGHVS and FQNEAQ. The CDR3 is made up of 16 amino acids. A word on this clone: Its target is not known.

The clonotype comes from a human donor in good health. V is TRBV7-8 and J is TRBJ2-3, with TRBD2 identical over 15 bases. Input material: PBMCs. CDR3 amino acids: CASTRTSGRASDTQYF. The DNA for the CDR3 is TGTGCCAGCACCCGGACTAGCGGGAGGGCATCAGATACGCAGTATTTT.